These 3 T cell receptor beta chains share one sample of origin, sequenced in a study of OX40 agonist ivuxolimab in advanced cancers. Data came from immunoSEQ multiplex PCR; TCRdb stores just in-frame clones and leaves some out. Altogether almost 85,000 clones are present, roughly 94% being singletons, with the ten largest covering about 11%. The sequencing used CD4+ or CD8+ T cells sorted from blood, collected in a trial of the OX40 agonist ivuxolimab. These receptor sequences come from an adult with an advanced solid tumor such as melanoma, head and neck, liver or kidney cancer.

The V and J genes are TRBV4-3 and TRBJ2-7; 8 nucleotides agree with TRBD2. V gave up 4 bases and J gave up 2 bases; unmatched junction bases: 10. This CDR3 has 16 amino acids. In germline, CDR1 is LGHNA, CDR2 YSLEER. CDR3: CASSPQLAVRPYEQYF. The CDR3 region has the DNA TGCGCCAGCAGCCCACAACTAGCGGTTCGACCCTACGAGCAGTACTTC.

The chain combines TRBV5-8 with TRBJ1-1; tentative D call: TRBD1 (5 bases). CDR3 length equals 14 residues. Deletions cut 2 bases from V and 4 bases from J, with 12 bases between. Germline V CDR1 and CDR2: SGHTS, YDEGEE. The CDR3 DNA reads as TGTGCCAGCAGCTTTGGGCCCGGGGGCACTGAAGCTTTCTTT. Translation: CASSFGPGGTEAFF.

J is TRBJ2-7 and V is TRBV6-1, with D hard to call. CDR3 length equals 12 residues. Germline assignment: CDR1 MNHNS and CDR2 SASEGT. V was trimmed by 1 base and J by 2 bases, leaving 3 bases between them. This chain's CDR3 is CASSEGAYEQYF. The DNA for the CDR3 is TGTGCCAGCAGTGAAGGGGCCTACGAGCAGTACTTC.